This entry features one T cell receptor (beta chain) sequence. Its antigen is undetermined. The CDR3 covers 13 residues. The V gene lost 5 bases and the J gene lost 9 bases, with 11 bases spanning the gap. Germline loops: CDR1 LNHDA, CDR2 SQIVND (reference sequence). The data stem from a study of T cell responses to AZD1222 COVID-19 vaccine. Study-wide points: Variant regions that are unmutated are reportedly the target of nearly half of spike-specific TCRs.

The data were produced by immunoSEQ multiplex PCR, yet TCRdb's version contains in-frame clones alone and is incomplete. The data show tens of thousands of clones, 80% seen once. The chain links TRBV19 to TRBJ1-6; D is ambiguous. The sample was peripheral blood, taken on day 0 of AZD1222 vaccination. The receptor comes from an adult in good health. For the CDR3, the DNA is TGTGCCAGTAGTCCCTCCGACCCTTCACCCCTCCACTTT. Translation gives CASSPSDPSPLHF.